Only one count was recorded for the clone carrying this T cell receptor (beta chain). Its antigen is unknown. CDR3 length equals 12 residues. V lost 7 bases, J lost 7 bases, and 10 bases lay in between. Germline-derived CDR1 and CDR2 are SNHLY and FYNNEI. The use of a sample-barcoded 5' primer and a J-beta primer mix characterized a second PCR of about 7 to 12 cycles. Every sample produced at least 2.5 million CDR3-containing paired-end reads. A single record per CDR3 protein comes from TCRdb applying MiXCR to the 5' RACE reads. The data show fewer than 2,000,000 distinct CDR3 sequences, with about 39% seen just once and 20% to 25% held by the top ten. This sample is drawn from a study of blood T cells in healthy people across ages. The study's findings and limits: Roughly linearly, TCR beta diversity per million T cells fell as age increased.

The rearrangement links TRBV2 to TRBJ2-2, with a possible D match to TRBD2 (5 bases). This sequence originates from a human donor in good health. The sample comprised blood. The CDR3 is CASMVGGGELFF. The CDR3 DNA reads as TGTGCCAGCATGGTTGGAGGCGGGGAGCTGTTTTTT.